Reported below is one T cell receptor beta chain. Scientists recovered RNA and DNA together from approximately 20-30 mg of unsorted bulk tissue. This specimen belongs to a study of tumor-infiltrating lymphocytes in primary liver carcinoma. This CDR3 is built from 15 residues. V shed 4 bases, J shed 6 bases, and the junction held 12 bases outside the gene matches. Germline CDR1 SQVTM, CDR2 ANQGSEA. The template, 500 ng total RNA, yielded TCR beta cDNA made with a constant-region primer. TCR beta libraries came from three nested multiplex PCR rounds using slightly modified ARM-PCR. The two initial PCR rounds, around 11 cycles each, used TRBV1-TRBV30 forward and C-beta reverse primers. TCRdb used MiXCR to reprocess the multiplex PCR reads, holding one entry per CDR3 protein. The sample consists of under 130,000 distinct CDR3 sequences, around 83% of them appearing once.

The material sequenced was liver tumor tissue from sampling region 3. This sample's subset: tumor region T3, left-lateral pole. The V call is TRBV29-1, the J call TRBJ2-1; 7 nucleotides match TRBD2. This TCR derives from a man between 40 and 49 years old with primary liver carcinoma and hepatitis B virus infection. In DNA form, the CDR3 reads TGCAGCGTTGCACTAGCGCGAGGGTTCTGCAATGAGCAGTTCTTC. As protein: CSVALARGFCNEQFF.